A selection of T cell receptor beta chains follows, all from one sample in a study of beta chain features in type 1 diabetes. The method was immunoSEQ multiplex PCR; TCRdb's version includes in-frame clones alone and lacks a portion of them. The repertoire holds 970,000 or so clones, with roughly a sixth as singletons. Sample: naive CD4+ T cells from blood. These receptors were collected from a woman under 30 in good health. Each CDR3 is given with its conserved first and last residue. Fields, in order: V gene, clone size, D gene, J gene, CDR3 protein, CDR3 DNA. A D gene is named only where the DNA matches it firmly. The size field is filled for only some rows; it gives once, few, many or a size class.

V gene: TRBV13; clone size: -; D gene: -; J gene: TRBJ2-2; CDR3 protein: CASSLGLWGRLNTGELFF; CDR3 DNA: TGTGCCAGCAGCTTAGGCCTCTGGGGCCGATTGAACACCGGGGAGCTGTTTTTT
V gene: TRBV18; clone size: -; D gene: -; J gene: TRBJ1-5; CDR3 protein: CASSFSGGYDQPQHF; CDR3 DNA: TGTGCCAGCTCCTTTTCCGGAGGGTATGATCAGCCCCAGCATTTT
V gene: TRBV14; clone size: -; D gene: -; J gene: TRBJ2-5; CDR3 protein: CASSQDFVGRGHLQETQYF; CDR3 DNA: TGTGCCAGCAGCCAAGATTTCGTCGGGCGGGGTCACCTACAAGAGACCCAGTACTTC
V gene: TRBV2; clone size: -; D gene: -; J gene: TRBJ2-7; CDR3 protein: CASSSTGRITEQYF; CDR3 DNA: TGTGCCAGCAGTTCGACAGGCCGAATCACGGAGCAGTACTTC
V gene: TRBV7-2; clone size: -; D gene: -; J gene: TRBJ2-4; CDR3 protein: CASSLGILYAKNIQYF; CDR3 DNA: TGTGCCAGCAGCTTAGGTATTCTATATGCCAAAAACATTCAGTACTTC
V gene: TRBV7-8; clone size: -; D gene: -; J gene: TRBJ2-7; CDR3 protein: CASSLSYEQYF; CDR3 DNA: TGTGCCAGCAGCCTATCCTACGAGCAGTACTTC
V gene: TRBV11-2; clone size: few; D gene: -; J gene: TRBJ2-3; CDR3 protein: CASSLVGTSTDTQYF; CDR3 DNA: TGTGCCAGCAGCTTGGTTGGGACCAGCACAGATACGCAGTATTTT
V gene: TRBV6-5; clone size: -; D gene: -; J gene: TRBJ2-5; CDR3 protein: CARPVGIKWEETQYF; CDR3 DNA: TGTGCCCGGCCCGTGGGAATCAAGTGGGAAGAGACCCAGTACTTC
V gene: TRBV7-3; clone size: -; D gene: -; J gene: TRBJ1-1; CDR3 protein: CASSLNQNTEAFF; CDR3 DNA: TGTGCCAGCAGCTTAAATCAGAACACTGAAGCTTTCTTT
V gene: TRBV7-9; clone size: -; D gene: -; J gene: TRBJ2-3; CDR3 protein: CASSLAKFRTDTQYF; CDR3 DNA: TGTGCCAGCAGCTTAGCAAAATTCCGCACAGATACGCAGTATTTT
V gene: TRBV18; clone size: few; D gene: TRBD2; J gene: TRBJ2-2; CDR3 protein: CASSPPSPSSGEDTGELFF; CDR3 DNA: TGTGCCAGCTCACCACCGTCTCCGTCTAGCGGGGAAGACACCGGGGAGCTGTTTTTT
V gene: TRBV7-9; clone size: few; D gene: -; J gene: TRBJ2-3; CDR3 protein: CASSLAQAQVSTDTQYF; CDR3 DNA: TGTGCCAGCAGCTTAGCGCAGGCACAGGTTTCCACAGATACGCAGTATTTT
V gene: TRBV28; clone size: -; D gene: TRBD1; J gene: TRBJ2-7; CDR3 protein: CASSGPGQGTYEQYF; CDR3 DNA: TGTGCCAGCAGTGGACCGGGACAGGGCACCTACGAGCAGTACTTC
V gene: TRBV7-8; clone size: few; D gene: TRBD1; J gene: TRBJ2-1; CDR3 protein: CASSARQGGNEQFF; CDR3 DNA: TGTGCCAGCAGCGCCCGACAGGGGGGCAATGAGCAGTTCTTC
V gene: TRBV21-1; clone size: few; D gene: -; J gene: TRBJ2-6; CDR3 protein: CASSKALLADSGANVLTF; CDR3 DNA: TGTGCCAGCAGCAAAGCGCTACTAGCAGACTCTGGGGCCAACGTCCTGACTTTC
V gene: TRBV23-1; clone size: few; D gene: TRBD1; J gene: TRBJ2-1; CDR3 protein: CASGSGTGVYNEQFF; CDR3 DNA: TGCGCCAGCGGTTCCGGGACAGGGGTTTACAATGAGCAGTTCTTC
V gene: TRBV4-3; clone size: -; D gene: TRBD2; J gene: TRBJ2-7; CDR3 protein: CASSQLTSGSYEQYF; CDR3 DNA: TGCGCCAGCAGCCAATTGACTAGCGGGAGCTACGAGCAGTACTTC
V gene: TRBV25-1; clone size: few; D gene: TRBD2; J gene: TRBJ2-7; CDR3 protein: CASSEAGGGSYEQYF; CDR3 DNA: TGTGCCAGCAGTGAAGCCGGCGGGGGATCCTACGAGCAGTACTTC
V gene: TRBV18; clone size: -; D gene: TRBD2; J gene: TRBJ2-1; CDR3 protein: CASSPDIAGSYNEQFF; CDR3 DNA: TGTGCCAGCTCCCCAGATATAGCGGGCTCCTACAATGAGCAGTTCTTC
V gene: TRBV10-3; clone size: -; D gene: TRBD1; J gene: TRBJ2-1; CDR3 protein: CAIRGTGEGPISKRETHNEQFF; CDR3 DNA: TGTGCCATCAGGGGGACAGGGGAAGGTCCGATCTCCAAGCGGGAGACGCACAATGAGCAGTTCTTC
V gene: TRBV4-1; clone size: -; D gene: -; J gene: TRBJ1-5; CDR3 protein: CASSQFGHNQPQHF; CDR3 DNA: TGCGCCAGCAGCCAATTTGGACACAATCAGCCCCAGCATTTT
V gene: TRBV20-1; clone size: few; D gene: -; J gene: TRBJ2-7; CDR3 protein: CSAIQGYEQYF; CDR3 DNA: TGCAGTGCTATACAGGGCTACGAGCAGTACTTC
V gene: TRBV28; clone size: few; D gene: TRBD1; J gene: TRBJ2-4; CDR3 protein: CASSALTGLAKNIQYF; CDR3 DNA: TGTGCCAGCAGTGCTTTGACAGGGCTAGCCAAAAACATTCAGTACTTC
V gene: TRBV6-6; clone size: few; D gene: -; J gene: TRBJ2-2; CDR3 protein: CASSYVWNTGELFF; CDR3 DNA: TGTGCCAGCAGTTACGTCTGGAACACCGGGGAGCTGTTTTTT
V gene: TRBV27; clone size: -; D gene: -; J gene: TRBJ2-2; CDR3 protein: CASGGGAFTGELFF; CDR3 DNA: TGTGCCAGCGGCGGAGGGGCTTTCACCGGGGAGCTGTTTTTT
V gene: TRBV2; clone size: -; D gene: -; J gene: TRBJ1-2; CDR3 protein: CASSEGAAGAF; CDR3 DNA: TGTGCCAGCAGTGAGGGCGCTGCAGGGGCCTTC
V gene: TRBV5-6; clone size: -; D gene: TRBD2; J gene: TRBJ2-3; CDR3 protein: CASSLEVVGLARPTQYF; CDR3 DNA: TGTGCCAGCAGCTTGGAAGTCGTGGGACTAGCGCGACCCACGCAGTATTTT